Below are 9 T cell receptor beta chains sequenced from a single sample in a study of T cells after yellow fever vaccination (dated by TCRdb to between 2018 and 2021). Library preparation used 5' RACE. Sequencing was performed on an Illumina NovaSeq 6000. The public sequencing data were trimmed at Q25 with fastp and processed into clonotypes with MiXCR by TCRdb, which kept only in-frame beta chains. When rows share a CDR3 protein, they turn into one entry using the most common DNA and genes. The sample data list some 200,000 distinct CDR3 sequences, and approximately 3% of these were observed just once. The top ten constitute 3.2% of the sample. The sample's treatment or condition label is to be understood as: live attenuated yellow fever vaccine strain. The sequenced sample was CD4+ T cells sorted from PBMCs, obtained 10 days after the yellow fever booster vaccination. These receptors were taken from a young man who received the YFV17D yellow fever vaccine.

This CDR3 reads CASSLDQGGHTGELFF. The CDR3 DNA is TGTGCCAGCAGTTTAGACCAGGGCGGGCACACCGGGGAGCTGTTTTTT. The chain recombines TRBV12-3 or TRBV12-4 with TRBJ2-2; D may correspond to TRBD1 or TRBD2 (5 bases each). The CDR3 spans 16 residues. V dropped 1 base and J dropped 3 bases, with 12 bases sitting between them.

This clonotype was counted many times. The chain combines TRBV4-3 with TRBJ1-4; maybe TRBD1 (5 bases). Trimming pared 0 bases from V and 0 bases from J, leaving 14 bases between. There are 18 residues in the CDR3. The germline V gene has CDR1 LGHNA and CDR2 YSLEER. The chain's CDR3 is CASSQDYLGRATNEKLFF. CDR3 sequence (DNA): TGCGCCAGCAGCCAAGATTATTTGGGCAGGGCAACTAATGAAAAACTGTTTTTT.

V gene TRBV4-3 combines with J gene TRBJ1-4, with 8 bases that match TRBD1. With 0 bases clipped from V and 8 bases from J, the junction kept 11 bases outside the gene matches. The CDR3 has 17 residues. The V gene's germline CDR1 is LGHNA and CDR2 YSLEER. The CDR3 is CASSQEWAGGYREKLFF. The CDR3, as DNA: TGCGCCAGCAGCCAAGAATGGGCAGGGGGCTATAGGGAAAAACTGTTTTTT.

The CDR3 protein is CASSFGGTEKLFF. For the CDR3, the DNA is TGTGCCAGCAGTTTTGGAGGGACAGAAAAACTGTTTTTT. The V call is TRBV12-3 or TRBV12-4, the J call TRBJ1-4, with D maybe TRBD1 (6 bases). The CDR3 loop spans 13 amino acids. The ends were cut back, 3 bases at V and 8 bases at J, with 10 bases in the middle.

This rearrangement joins TRBV4-3 to TRBJ1-2, with D perhaps matching TRBD1 (6 bases). V was shortened by 0 bases and J by 2 bases, with 10 bases between the two germline ends. Germline CDR1 and CDR2: LGHNA and YSLEER. CDR3 length: 15 residues. The CDR3 reads CASSQDVGGNYGYTF. For the CDR3, the DNA is TGCGCCAGCAGCCAAGATGTAGGGGGAAACTATGGCTACACCTTC.

The table lists this clonotype with a few counts. The V call is TRBV5-4, the J call TRBJ2-1; possible D gene TRBD2, 7 bases. Germline-derived CDR1 and CDR2 are SGHNT and YYREEE (reference sequence). The CDR3 runs 14 residues. Trimming took 2 bases from V and 9 from J, leaving 15 bases between them. The CDR3 loop reads CASSFIGGAGEQFF. DNA of the CDR3: TGTGCCAGCAGCTTTATTGGGGGGGCGGGTGAGCAGTTCTTC.

This clonotype was seen many times. This chain connects TRBV7-2 to TRBJ2-5; D possibly corresponds to TRBD1 (7 bases). The length of the CDR3 is 15 residues. V lost 2 bases, J lost 3 bases, and 13 bases lay in between. The V gene's germline CDR1 is SGHTA and CDR2 FQGNSA. DNA of the CDR3: TGTGCCAGCAGCTTACTTGGCAGGGGGGAAGAGACCCAGTACTTC. Its translation: CASSLLGRGEETQYF.

This clonotype appeared many times. The J gene is TRBJ2-1, the V gene TRBV5-1, with TRBD1 identical over 7 bases. Germline V CDR1 and CDR2: SGHRS, YFSETQ. CDR3 length: 14 amino acids. V was pared by 4 bases and J by 7 bases, with 8 bases of the junction left unmatched. CDR3 region: CASSRDRVINEQFF. The CDR3 DNA reads as TGCGCCAGCAGCAGGGACAGAGTTATTAATGAGCAGTTCTTC.

This clonotype was seen at least ten times. The chain combines TRBV29-1 with TRBJ1-2; TRBD1 matches at 7 bases. V was clipped by 6 bases and J by 6 bases; unmatched bases: 4. The CDR3 runs to 11 residues. In germline, CDR1 is SQVTM, CDR2 ANQGSEA. The CDR3 loop reads CSVEGANGYTF. CDR3 coding DNA: TGCAGCGTCGAGGGGGCAAATGGCTACACCTTC.